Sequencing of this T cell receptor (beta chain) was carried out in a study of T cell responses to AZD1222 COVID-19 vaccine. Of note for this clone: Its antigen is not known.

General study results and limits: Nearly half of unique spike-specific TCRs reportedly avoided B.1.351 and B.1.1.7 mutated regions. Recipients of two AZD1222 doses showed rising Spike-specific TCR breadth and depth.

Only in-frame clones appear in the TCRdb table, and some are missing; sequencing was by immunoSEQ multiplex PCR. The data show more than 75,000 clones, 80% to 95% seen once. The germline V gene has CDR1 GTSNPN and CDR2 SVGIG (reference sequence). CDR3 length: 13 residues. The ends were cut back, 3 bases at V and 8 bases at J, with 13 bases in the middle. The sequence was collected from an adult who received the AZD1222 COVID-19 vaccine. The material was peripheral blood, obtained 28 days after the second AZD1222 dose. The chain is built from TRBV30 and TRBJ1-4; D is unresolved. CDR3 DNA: TGTGCCTGGAGGCTGGGAGGAGGCGAAAAACTGTTTTTT. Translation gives CAWRLGGGEKLFF.